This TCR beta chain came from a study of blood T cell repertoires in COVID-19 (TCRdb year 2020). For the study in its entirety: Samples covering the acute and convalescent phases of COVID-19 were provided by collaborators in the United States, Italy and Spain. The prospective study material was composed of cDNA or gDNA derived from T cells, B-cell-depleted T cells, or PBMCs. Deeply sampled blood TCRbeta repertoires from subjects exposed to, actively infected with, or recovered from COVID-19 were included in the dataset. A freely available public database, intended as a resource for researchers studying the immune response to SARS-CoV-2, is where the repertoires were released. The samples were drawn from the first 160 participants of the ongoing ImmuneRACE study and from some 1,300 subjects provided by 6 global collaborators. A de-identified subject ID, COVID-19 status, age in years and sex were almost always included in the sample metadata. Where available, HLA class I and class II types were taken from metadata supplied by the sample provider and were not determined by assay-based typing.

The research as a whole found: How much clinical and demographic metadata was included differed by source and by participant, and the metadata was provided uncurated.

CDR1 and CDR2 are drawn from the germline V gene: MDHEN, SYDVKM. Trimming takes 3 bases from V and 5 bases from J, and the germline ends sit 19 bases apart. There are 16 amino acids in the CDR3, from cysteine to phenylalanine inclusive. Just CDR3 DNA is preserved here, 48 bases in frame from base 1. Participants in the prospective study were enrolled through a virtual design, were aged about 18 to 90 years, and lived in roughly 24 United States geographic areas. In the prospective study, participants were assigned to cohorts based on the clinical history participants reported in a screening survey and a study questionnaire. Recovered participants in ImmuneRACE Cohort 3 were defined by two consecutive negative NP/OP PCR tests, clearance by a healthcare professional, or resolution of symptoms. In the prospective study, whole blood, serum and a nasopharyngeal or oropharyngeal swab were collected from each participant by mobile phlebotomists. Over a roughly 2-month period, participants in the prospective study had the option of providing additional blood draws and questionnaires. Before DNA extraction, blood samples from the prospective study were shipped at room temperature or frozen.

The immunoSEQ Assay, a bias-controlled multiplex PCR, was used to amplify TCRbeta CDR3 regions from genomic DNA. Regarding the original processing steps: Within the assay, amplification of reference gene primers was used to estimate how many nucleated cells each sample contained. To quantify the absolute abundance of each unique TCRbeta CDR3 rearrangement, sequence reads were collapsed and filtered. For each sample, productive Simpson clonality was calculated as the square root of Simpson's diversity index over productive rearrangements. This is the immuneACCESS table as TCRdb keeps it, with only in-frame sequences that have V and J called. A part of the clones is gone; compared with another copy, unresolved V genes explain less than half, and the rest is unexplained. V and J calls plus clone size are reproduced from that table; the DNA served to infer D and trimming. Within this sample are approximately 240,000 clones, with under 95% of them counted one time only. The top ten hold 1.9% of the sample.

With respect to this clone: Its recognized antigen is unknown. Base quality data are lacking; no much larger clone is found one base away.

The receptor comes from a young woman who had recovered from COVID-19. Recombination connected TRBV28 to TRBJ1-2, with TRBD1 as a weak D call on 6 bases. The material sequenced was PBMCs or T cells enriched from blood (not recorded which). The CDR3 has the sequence CASSFLRTEAPYGYTF. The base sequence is TGTGCCAGCAGTTTCCTTAGGACAGAAGCCCCATATGGCTACACCTTC.